Reported below is one TCR beta chain. Its antigen is not identified. This specimen belongs to a study of T cells in Graves' hyperthyroidism and ophthalmopathy. General observations from the study: Blood held most thyroid clonotypes expanded above 0.001 frequency. A model of 13 V-J features distinguished ophthalmopathy from stable hyperthyroidism.

Participants, patients aged 18 to 65, had newly diagnosed hyperthyroidism with a duration under 2 months. TCR beta CDR3 sequences were amplified from RNA transcripts. An initial round of RT-PCR targeting the TCR CDR3 relied on the HTBI primer set. TCRdb processed the multiplex PCR reads anew with MiXCR; each CDR3 protein has one entry. The data show fewer than 900,000 distinct CDR3 sequences, roughly 17% seen once. V gave up 5 bases and J gave up 6 bases, with 17 bases separating them. Germline CDR1 and CDR2: MDHEN and SYDVKM. CDR3 length: 15 amino acids. The V gene is TRBV28, the J gene TRBJ1-5; D is perhaps TRBD1 (6 bases). Source material: blood. This TCR was sampled from a young man with Graves' hyperthyroidism. The CDR3 here is CASSPSLGGSQPQHF. The CDR3 DNA sequence: TGTGCCAGCAGTCCCTCCCTGGGGGGCAGTCAGCCCCAGCATTTT.